A single sample gave rise to the 28 T cell receptor beta chains below, sequenced in a study of early T cells in non-severe SARS-CoV-2 infection. TCRdb re-called the 5' RACE reads through MiXCR, storing one row per CDR3 protein. This sample has tens of thousands of distinct CDR3 sequences; about 5.6% occur once, and the top ten carry roughly a tenth. Sequenced sample: whole blood. All receptors derive from an adult who was a healthcare worker with PCR-confirmed SARS-CoV-2 infection or an uninfected control (not recorded which).

This clonotype rates as medium-sized. V gene TRBV7-2 combines with J gene TRBJ2-1, with D maybe TRBD2 (5 bases). From germline, CDR1 is SGHTA and CDR2 FQGNSA. The CDR3 extends over 15 amino acids. Trimming cost V 1 base and J 8 bases, with 15 bases left between them. The CDR3 coding sequence is TGTGCCAGCAGCTTAGGAGCTAGTACGAGGGATGAGCAGTTCTTC. It is translated as CASSLGASTRDEQFF. Full variable domain (outside the CDR3, taken from reference TRBV7-2 and TRBJ2-1): GAGVSQSPSNKVTEKGKDVELRCDPISGHTALYWYRQSLGQGLEFLIYFQGNSAPDKSGLPSDRFSAERTGGSVSTLTIQRTQQEDSAVYLCASSLGASTRDEQFFGPGTRLTVL.

Many counts were recorded for this clonotype. The chain couples TRBV6-2 or TRBV6-3 to TRBJ1-4, with D perhaps matching TRBD1 (5 bases). V was pared by 3 bases and J by 6 bases, with 26 bases between. This CDR3 region has 19 residues. Germline CDR1 MNHEY, CDR2 SVGEGT. The CDR3 sequence is CASSYPSFRDGPLDEKLFF. In nucleotides, the CDR3 is TGTGCCAGCAGTTATCCCTCCTTCCGGGACGGACCTTTGGATGAAAAACTGTTTTTT.

This clonotype was observed a few times. V and J are TRBV14 and TRBJ2-1; D is tentatively TRBD1 or TRBD2 (7 bases each). The V end was cut by 0 bases, the J end by 0 bases, with 30 bases between. Germline CDR1 and CDR2: SGHDN and FVKESK. CDR3 length: 23 amino acids. Here the CDR3 reads CASSQEGGVPGLHHRASYNEQFF. The DNA for the CDR3 is TGTGCCAGCAGCCAAGAAGGGGGCGTCCCGGGACTACATCATAGGGCCTCCTACAATGAGCAGTTCTTC.

This clonotype was detected ten times or more. The genes are TRBV20-1 and TRBJ1-5, with a tentative D call TRBD1 (5 bases). CDR1 is DFQATT and CDR2 is SNEGSKA in the germline V gene (reference sequence). This CDR3 has 14 amino acids. The V end was cut by 0 bases, the J end by 5 bases, with 11 bases between. The CDR3 region is CSAREVGLDQPQHF. CDR3 coding DNA: TGCAGTGCTAGAGAGGTGGGGCTCGATCAGCCCCAGCATTTT.

This clonotype came up a few times. The chain links TRBV12-3 or TRBV12-4 to TRBJ2-3; D may correspond to TRBD1 or TRBD2 (5 bases each). V lost 10 bases and J lost 0, with 17 bases in between. The CDR3 runs 15 residues. The CDR3 loop is CATKKHGASTDTQYF. The CDR3 bases are TGTGCCACCAAAAAACACGGGGCCAGCACAGATACGCAGTATTTT.

In nucleotides, the CDR3 is TGTGCCATCAGCCGGACAGGGGGACAAGAGACCCAGTACTTC. Protein sequence: CAISRTGGQETQYF. This chain uses TRBV10-3 with TRBJ2-5; 10 bases map to TRBD1. The J segment lost 2 bases and the V segment lost 6 bases, leaving 3 bases of the junction unmatched. The CDR3 runs to 14 residues. Germline V CDR1 and CDR2: ENHRY, SYGVKD.

This clonotype was detected many times. The chain links TRBV10-2 to TRBJ2-1; TRBD2 agrees at 7 bases. Germline values: CDR1 WSHSY, CDR2 SAAADI. The CDR3 is made up of 15 amino acids. The V gene end was trimmed by 0 bases and the J gene end by 7 bases; junction bases not matched to a gene: 6. CDR3 region: CASSESAGDKNEQFF. The CDR3 DNA sequence: TGCGCCAGCAGTGAGTCTGCGGGAGATAAAAATGAGCAGTTCTTC.

There are many counts of this clonotype. The chain recombines TRBV27 with TRBJ2-7, with a possible D match to TRBD2 (5 bases). This CDR3 is built from 13 residues. The germline gives CDR1 MNHEY, CDR2 SMNVEV (reference sequence). V lost 4 bases to trimming and J lost 3 bases, with 10 bases between them. The CDR3 reads CASSSDSNYEQYF. In nucleotides, the CDR3 is TGTGCCAGCAGTTCGGACTCCAACTACGAGCAGTACTTC.

The J gene is TRBJ2-5, the V gene TRBV6-2 or TRBV6-3, with 8 bases fitting TRBD1. With 5 bases clipped from V and 5 bases from J, the junction kept 13 bases outside the gene matches. This CDR3 has 16 amino acids. The germline V gene encodes CDR1 MNHEY and CDR2 SVGEGT. The CDR3 DNA reads TGTGCCAGCAGTACCCTGGGACAGGTGGTTAGCGAGACCCAGTACTTC. Protein: CASSTLGQVVSETQYF.

DNA for the CDR3: TGTGCCAGCAGCTTCGACAGGCCAGCCGTCTACGAGCAGTACGTC. Its protein product is CASSFDRPAVYEQYV. V gene TRBV5-5 combines with J gene TRBJ2-7, with D possibly TRBD1 on 6 matching bases. V was shortened by 2 bases and J by 3 bases, with 15 bases between the two germline ends. The CDR3 consists of 15 residues. Germline V gene lookup returns CDR1 SGHKS and CDR2 YYEKEE (reference sequence).

This clonotype was seen repeatedly, ten times or more. The gene calls are TRBV27 and TRBJ1-2; D not resolved. V gave up 4 bases and J gave up 6 bases, with 24 bases separating them. Looked up from germline, CDR1 is MNHEY and CDR2 is SMNVEV (reference sequence). The CDR3 sequence is 17 residues long. The CDR3 sequence is CASSSPPDLVTGNGYTF. CDR3 DNA: TGTGCCAGCAGTTCACCCCCGGACCTTGTGACCGGGAATGGCTACACCTTC.

This clonotype showed up just a few times. The chain employs TRBV19 and TRBJ2-1; D uncertain. V was clipped by 3 bases and J by 1 base, with 10 bases between them. The CDR3 has 15 amino acids. From germline, CDR1 is LNHDA and CDR2 SQIVND (reference sequence). CDR3: CASSIIHTSYNEQFF. For the CDR3, the DNA is TGTGCCAGTAGTATTATTCATACGTCCTACAATGAGCAGTTCTTC.

This clonotype occurred many times. The V gene is TRBV11-2, the J gene TRBJ2-5, with D unclear. V was pared by 8 bases and J by 5 bases, with 12 bases between. The CDR3 contains 12 residues. Germline V gene sequence: CDR1 SGHAT, CDR2 FQNNGV. This CDR3 reads CASARSLETQYF. The CDR3 nucleotides are TGTGCCAGCGCTCGGAGTCTGGAGACCCAGTACTTC.

There are many counts of this clonotype. V gene TRBV20-1 combines with J gene TRBJ1-3; no clear D gene. V lost 5 bases, J lost 0 bases, and 11 bases lay in between. In germline, CDR1 is DFQATT, CDR2 SNEGSKA (reference sequence). The CDR3 extends over 14 amino acids. The CDR3: CSAHRPSSGNTIYF. As DNA, the CDR3 is TGCAGTGCTCACAGACCGAGCTCTGGAAACACCATATATTTT.

This clonotype was seen more than once but under ten times. This chain links TRBV11-3 with TRBJ2-2; no reliable D call. The CDR3 is made up of 13 amino acids. CDR1 is SGHNT, CDR2 YENEEA, per germline. V was pared by 3 bases and J by 3 bases, with 5 bases between. The CDR3 sequence: CASSFGYTGELFF. CDR3 in DNA: TGTGCCAGCAGCTTCGGATACACCGGGGAGCTGTTTTTT.

This clonotype was recorded a few times. The chain is built from TRBV14 and TRBJ2-7; D remains unclear. Trimming removed 5 bases from V and 0 bases from J, with 20 bases in between. The germline CDR1 and CDR2 sequences are SGHDN and FVKESK. This CDR3 comprises 17 residues. The CDR3 nucleotides are TGTGCCAGCAGCTCCCCAGGCAGGCTCCACAGCTCCTACGAGCAGTACGTC. Its protein is CASSSPGRLHSSYEQYV.

This chain joins TRBV5-1 and TRBJ2-7; either TRBD1 or TRBD2 may supply D (5 bases each). Germline lookup yields CDR1 SGHRS and CDR2 YFSETQ. With 0 bases removed from V and 4 bases from J, the gap between germline ends came to 11 bases. The CDR3 extends over 14 amino acids. The CDR3 DNA sequence: TGCGCCAGCAGCTTGGCAGGGACGGCGTACGAGCAGTACTTC. Translating it yields CASSLAGTAYEQYF.

This clonotype was recorded at least ten times. The chain recombines TRBV29-1 with TRBJ2-3, with TRBD2 matching 8 bases. Per the germline V gene, CDR1 is SQVTM and CDR2 is ANQGSEA. This CDR3 region has 13 residues. Losses at the gene ends were 4 bases for V and 0 bases for J; bases not matched to a gene: 0. The CDR3 loop reads CSVASGSTDTQYF. The CDR3 DNA is TGCAGCGTTGCTAGCGGGAGCACAGATACGCAGTATTTT.

This clonotype was detected many times. The rearrangement links TRBV11-3 to TRBJ2-2, with 8 bases matching TRBD1. Losses at the gene ends were 4 bases for V and 4 bases for J; bases not matched to a gene: 5. This CDR3 is 15 amino acids long. Germline CDR1 SGHNT, CDR2 YENEEA. The CDR3 sequence is CASSSGDRLTGELFF. The CDR3 DNA reads as TGTGCCAGCAGCTCCGGGGACAGGCTCACCGGGGAGCTGTTTTTT.

At least ten counts were recorded for this clonotype. The J gene is TRBJ2-3, the V gene TRBV13; weak D call: TRBD1 (7 bases). The V gene's germline CDR1 is PRHDT and CDR2 FYEKMQ (reference sequence). Deletions cut 5 bases from V and 6 bases from J, with 21 bases between. This CDR3 contains 16 residues. CDR3 sequence: CASSPTEGAPYDTQYF. For the CDR3, the DNA is TGTGCCAGCAGCCCCACGGAGGGGGCGCCTTATGATACGCAGTATTTT.

This clonotype was detected ten times or more. The rearrangement uses TRBV3-1 and TRBJ1-6, with D hard to call. The CDR3 covers 15 residues. Trimming removed 4 bases at V and 5 bases at J, with 12 bases between. Germline CDR1 reads LGHDT; CDR2 reads YNNKEL (reference sequence). The CDR3: CASSPGLWDNSPLHF. CDR3 DNA: TGTGCCAGCAGCCCTGGGTTATGGGATAATTCACCCCTCCACTTT.

This clonotype has at least ten counts. The chain combines TRBV28 with TRBJ1-2, with a weak D call TRBD1 (5 bases). Trimming cost V 2 bases and J 6 bases, with 10 bases left between them. The CDR3 contains 13 residues. Germline lookup yields CDR1 MDHEN and CDR2 SYDVKM. CDR3 coding DNA: TGTGCCAGCAGTTTACCCAGGGTGCATGGCTACACCTTC. Protein product: CASSLPRVHGYTF.

The rearrangement uses TRBV7-3 and TRBJ2-1, with D perhaps matching TRBD1 or TRBD2 (5 bases each). CDR1 SGHTA and CDR2 FQGTGA come from the germline V gene. The V end lost 4 bases, the J end lost 5 bases, and 12 bases lay between the germline ends. This CDR3 is built from 14 residues. The CDR3 DNA is TGTGCCAGCAGCTCACCGGGACCCAACAATGAGCAGTTCTTC. Translation gives CASSSPGPNNEQFF.

This clonotype has a count of ten or more. The rearrangement uses TRBV20-1 and TRBJ2-1; D may be TRBD2 (6 bases). Per germline, CDR1 DFQATT and CDR2 SNEGSKA (reference sequence). The CDR3 runs to 14 residues. Trimming removed 3 bases at V and 3 bases at J, with 12 bases between. This CDR3 is CSASDGSVYNEQFF. The DNA for the CDR3 is TGCAGTGCTAGTGACGGGAGTGTCTACAATGAGCAGTTCTTC.

This clonotype rates as medium-sized. The chain is built from TRBV29-1 and TRBJ2-1, with 8 nucleotides matching TRBD2. The CDR3 totals 16 residues. Germline CDR1 SQVTM, CDR2 ANQGSEA. V shed 0 bases and J 10 bases; nucleotides not matched to a gene: 14. The DNA for the CDR3 is TGCAGCGTTGAAGAAGGAGAGCGGGAGTTGGTATGGGAGCAGTTCTTC. Encoded protein: CSVEEGERELVWEQFF.

In its sample, this clonotype was seen many times. The CDR3 bases are TGTGCCAGCAGCTTGGACTGGAGCACTGAAGCTTTCTTT. This gives the protein CASSLDWSTEAFF. The rearrangement joins TRBV5-5 to TRBJ1-1, with D unclear. There are 13 residues in the CDR3. V lost 0 bases to trimming and J lost 4 bases, with 7 bases between them. Germline CDR1 SGHKS, CDR2 YYEKEE (reference sequence).

The rearrangement uses TRBV3-1 and TRBJ2-1; 7 bases agree with TRBD1. V lost 1 base to trimming and J lost 8 bases; unmatched junction nucleotides: 8. CDR1 is LGHDT, CDR2 YNNKEL, per germline (reference sequence). The CDR3 contains 15 residues. In nucleotides, the CDR3 is TGTGCCAGCAGCCAAGTCAAGATACAGGGGTATGAGCAGTTCTTC. Its translation: CASSQVKIQGYEQFF.

This clonotype has a count of ten or more. J is TRBJ1-5 and V is TRBV27, with D unresolved. V shed 6 bases and J shed 4 bases, with 10 bases lying between them. The V gene's germline CDR1 is MNHEY and CDR2 SMNVEV (reference sequence). The CDR3 sequence is 13 residues long. Here the CDR3 reads CASSTLQNQPQHF. CDR3 DNA sequence: TGTGCCAGCAGCACCCTCCAAAATCAGCCCCAGCATTTT.